These T cell receptor beta chains were read from a single sample in a study of OX40 agonist ivuxolimab in advanced cancers. Only in-frame clones appear in the TCRdb table, and some are missing; sequencing was by immunoSEQ multiplex PCR. The sample shows approximately 70,000 clones, more than 70% of them seen only once. The sequencing used CD4+ or CD8+ T cells sorted from blood, collected in a trial of the OX40 agonist ivuxolimab. The receptors originated from an adult with an advanced solid tumor such as melanoma, head and neck, liver or kidney cancer. CDR3s include the opening cysteine and the closing phenylalanine or tryptophan. D genes are given only for firm matches. Clone size appears in some rows only: once, few, many, or a class for an expanded clone.

.	.	TRBV27	TRBJ1-5	TGTGCCAGCAGCCCCGACGGACGTAGCAATCAGCCCCAGCATTTT	CASSPDGRSNQPQHF
.	.	TRBV4-3	TRBJ2-7	TGCGCCAGCAGCCAAGATGCACAGGTGAGCTCCTACGAGCAGTACTTC	CASSQDAQVSSYEQYF
.	.	TRBV5-1	TRBJ2-5	TGCGCCAGCAGCTTCAGGACGGCCACACAAGAGACCCAGTACTTC	CASSFRTATQETQYF
TRBD1	.	TRBV15	TRBJ2-5	TGTGCCACCAGCAGGGGACCAGACAGGGTAGGGGAGACCCAGTACTTC	CATSRGPDRVGETQYF
TRBD2	.	TRBV5-4	TRBJ2-3	TGTGCCAGCAGCTTCCACGGGGGGGCAAGGACAGATACGCAGTATTTT	CASSFHGGARTDTQYF
.	.	TRBV29-1	TRBJ1-5	TGCAGCGTTGTTAAGCAGGCTGGTCAGCCCCAGCATTTT	CSVVKQAGQPQHF
.	.	TRBV28	TRBJ1-4	TGTGCCAGCACGGAGGGAGGGGAACTGTTTTTT	CASTEGGELFF
.	.	TRBV5-6	TRBJ2-2	TGTGCCAGCAGCTTGGCCTATGTTTCAGCGAACACCGGGGAGCTGTTTTTT	CASSLAYVSANTGELFF
TRBD1	.	TRBV7-2	TRBJ1-2	TGTGCCAGCAGCTGGGACAGGAGAGACTATGGCTACACCTTC	CASSWDRRDYGYTF
TRBD1	.	TRBV5-1	TRBJ2-6	TGCGCCAGCAGCCCCACTACAGGGGGTTACCGAGCGGGGGCCAACGTCCTGACTTTC	CASSPTTGGYRAGANVLTF
.	.	TRBV30	TRBJ1-1	TGTGCCTGGACAGGAGTTGAAGCTTTCTTT	CAWTGVEAFF
TRBD1	.	TRBV28	TRBJ1-2	TGTGCCAGCAGTTCCAAGACAGGGGGCGAAATCTATGGCTACACCTTC	CASSSKTGGEIYGYTF
.	.	TRBV7-2	TRBJ1-3	TGTGCCAGCAGCTCCGATGAGTGGTTCACCGGAAACACCATATATTTT	CASSSDEWFTGNTIYF
.	.	TRBV9	TRBJ1-2	TGCGCCAGCAGCAATATTTTGGGGGGCATCCGTGGGAACTATGGCTACACCTTC	CASSNILGGIRGNYGYTF
.	.	TRBV11-2	TRBJ2-7	TGTGCCAGCAGCCTTGGACTGAACTCCTACGAGCAGTACTTC	CASSLGLNSYEQYF
.	.	TRBV11-1	TRBJ1-3	TGTGCCAGCAGCTTAGCGGGAGGGATAGCTGGAAACACCATATATTTT	CASSLAGGIAGNTIYF
TRBD2	.	TRBV7-9	TRBJ2-5	TGTGCCAGCAGCTTAATCGGAGGACTAGCGTCCCAAGAGACCCAGTACTTC	CASSLIGGLASQETQYF
TRBD2	.	TRBV7-2	TRBJ2-5	TGTGCCAGCAGCTTAGCTAGCGGGAATGGAGGGACCCAGTACTTC	CASSLASGNGGTQYF
.	.	TRBV2	TRBJ1-2	TGTGCCAGCAGTGATAGTTCCGGGGGCTACACCTTC	CASSDSSGGYTF
.	few	TRBV30	TRBJ2-3	TGTGCCTGGAGGGTCCCGTGGGGGGGGCATAGAACAGATACGCAGTATTTT	CAWRVPWGGHRTDTQYF
.	.	TRBV7-3	TRBJ2-3	TGTGCCAGCAGCCCGTCGGCAGGGAAGACAGATACGCAGTATTTT	CASSPSAGKTDTQYF
.	.	TRBV4-2	TRBJ1-5	TGTGCCAGCAGCCAAGATCTAGAGCGGCGGCAGCCCCAGCATTTT	CASSQDLERRQPQHF
TRBD1	.	TRBV5-3	TRBJ1-2	TGTGCCAGAAGCCGCGACAGGGTACATGGCTACACCTTC	CARSRDRVHGYTF
.	.	TRBV7-2	TRBJ2-1	TGTGCCAGCAGCTTGCAGGGGATCTCCTACAATGAGCAGTTCTTC	CASSLQGISYNEQFF
TRBD1	.	TRBV6-5	TRBJ2-7	TGTGCCAGCAGTCCTTCCGGGACAGGGGACTACGAGCAGTACTTC	CASSPSGTGDYEQYF
.	.	TRBV28	TRBJ1-2	TGTGCCAGCAGTTTAGATACGTCCGGCTATGGCTACACCTTC	CASSLDTSGYGYTF
.	.	TRBV9	TRBJ1-3	TGTGCCAGCAGCGTTCAGGACATCTCCTACTCTGGAAACACCATATATTTT	CASSVQDISYSGNTIYF
.	.	TRBV28	TRBJ2-2	TGTGCCAGCAACGGGGGGCTAGGCGGGGAGCTGTTTTTT	CASNGGLGGELFF
.	.	TRBV5-6	TRBJ2-7	TGTGCCAGCACTTCAGGGGGGAAGGGAGCCTACGAGCAGTACTTC	CASTSGGKGAYEQYF
.	.	TRBV28	TRBJ2-7	TGTGCCAGCTTCCGGGACGGTGCCTACGAGCAGTACTTC	CASFRDGAYEQYF
.	.	TRBV27	TRBJ1-6	TGTGCCAGCAGCCAAACGGGGCAGGGGAGATCACCCCTCCACTTT	CASSQTGQGRSPLHF
TRBD2	.	TRBV19	TRBJ2-7	TGTGCCAGTAGTATACGTAGCGGGGCACACTACGAGCAGTACTTC	CASSIRSGAHYEQYF
TRBD1	.	TRBV6-1	TRBJ1-2	TGTGCCAGCAGCGGACAGGGCTATGGCTACACCTTC	CASSGQGYGYTF
TRBD1	.	TRBV5-4	TRBJ2-5	TGTGCCAGCAGCTCGAAGGGACAGAAAGAGACCCAGTACTTC	CASSSKGQKETQYF
TRBD1	.	TRBV27	TRBJ2-3	TGTGCCAGCAGTCGGGGATGGGGACAGGGCGGCACAGATACGCAGTATTTT	CASSRGWGQGGTDTQYF
.	.	TRBV29-1	TRBJ2-3	TGCAGCGTTGAAGATTCGCAGGGGACAGATACGCAGTATTTT	CSVEDSQGTDTQYF
.	.	TRBV7-2	TRBJ1-4	TGTGCCAGCAGCGTAAATCCTAATGAAAAACTGTTTTTT	CASSVNPNEKLFF
TRBD1	.	TRBV5-1	TRBJ1-2	TGCGCCAGCAGGGAGACAGGGGGCGGCTATGGCTACACCTTC	CASRETGGGYGYTF
.	.	TRBV19	TRBJ2-5	TGTGCCAGTAGTACCTCTGGGACTTCTCAAGAGACCCAGTACTTC	CASSTSGTSQETQYF
TRBD2	.	TRBV5-1	TRBJ2-7	TGCGCCAGCAGCTTGGCAGTAGCGGGGGGCCCCGAGCAGTACTTC	CASSLAVAGGPEQYF